The 18 T cell receptor beta chains in this list originate from one sample, sequenced in a study of identical twins. TCRdb ran MiXCR on the 5' RACE reads and lists one entry per CDR3 protein. The sample includes nearly 250,000 distinct CDR3 sequences, 5.5% to 7% of them seen just once. This same sample was also taken into another study, of yellow fever vaccine responses in identical twins.

Source material: memory (CD45RO+) T cells sorted from blood. Every receptor here comes from a woman under 30 in good health.

The genes are TRBV15 and TRBJ1-1; TRBD1 might be the D (6 bases). Trimming took off 1 base at V and 1 base at J, with 10 bases between the two ends. The CDR3 totals 15 residues. From germline, CDR1 is LNHNV and CDR2 YYDKDF (reference sequence). The CDR3 protein is CATSRANRANTEAFF. The CDR3 DNA is TGTGCCACCAGCAGAGCGAACAGGGCGAACACTGAAGCTTTCTTT.

The DNA of the CDR3 is TGCAGCCATCAAACTAGCGGTATAAAAAATGAGCAGTTCTTC. Amino acids: CSHQTSGIKNEQFF. This chain uses TRBV20-1 with TRBJ2-1; the match to TRBD2 covers 8 bases. Germline lookup yields CDR1 DFQATT and CDR2 SNEGSKA (reference sequence). The CDR3 extends over 14 amino acids.

This clonotype was seen at least ten times. The chain is built from TRBV5-6 and TRBJ1-4, with a weak D call TRBD1 (5 bases). V was cut by 0 bases and J by 7 bases, with 13 bases left in between. Germline V lookup: CDR1 SGHDT, CDR2 YYEEEE. The CDR3 length is 15 residues. DNA of the CDR3: TGTGCCAGCAGCTTGGGGGAGGGGCCGTTTGAAAAACTGTTTTTT. Amino acids: CASSLGEGPFEKLFF.

This clonotype was seen repeatedly, ten times or more. This chain uses TRBV6-1 with TRBJ2-7; D assignment may be TRBD1 or TRBD2 (5 bases each). The germline V gene has CDR1 MNHNS and CDR2 SASEGT. V lost 6 bases to trimming and J lost 1 base, with 13 bases between them. The CDR3 contains 14 residues. The CDR3 loop reads CASSLKRGSYEQYF. The DNA for the CDR3 is TGTGCCAGCAGCCTCAAGAGGGGTTCCTACGAGCAGTACTTC.

The rearrangement uses TRBV20-1 and TRBJ2-2; TRBD2 aligns across 9 bases. The junction had 15 bases not matched to a gene; V was cut back by 6 bases and J by 4 bases. The CDR3 has 17 residues. Germline V gene sequence: CDR1 DFQATT, CDR2 SNEGSKA (reference sequence). The CDR3 protein is CSAPRVASGTGTGELFF. The CDR3, as DNA: TGCAGTGCCCCCCGGGTGGCTAGCGGGACCGGCACCGGGGAGCTGTTTTTT.

There are many counts of this clonotype. The chain has TRBV20-1 and TRBJ2-1; a weak D match, TRBD2 (6 bases). V lost 3 bases to trimming and J lost 0 bases, with 9 bases between them. This CDR3 region has 14 residues. Germline assignment: CDR1 DFQATT and CDR2 SNEGSKA (reference sequence). The CDR3 coding sequence is TGCAGTGCTAGGGGGGGAGCCTCCTACAATGAGCAGTTCTTC. Residues: CSARGGASYNEQFF.

This clonotype was seen more than once but under ten times. This chain uses TRBV12-3 or TRBV12-4 with TRBJ2-1, with 8 positions matching TRBD2. The CDR3 sequence is 14 residues long. V shed 9 bases and J 7 bases; nucleotides not matched to a gene: 11. The CDR3 here is CASKPGGPKNEQFF. As DNA, the CDR3 is TGTGCCAGTAAACCGGGAGGGCCTAAGAATGAGCAGTTCTTC.

In DNA form, the CDR3 reads TGTGCCAGCAGCTTGTCTGATTACTACAATGAGCAGTTCTTC. It encodes CASSLSDYYNEQFF. The chain couples TRBV11-3 to TRBJ2-1; D uncertain. V lost 3 bases and J lost 3, with 9 bases in between. The CDR3 contains 14 residues. CDR1 is SGHNT, CDR2 YENEEA, per germline.

The chain employs TRBV6-5 and TRBJ2-5; 11 bases are a match to TRBD2. The CDR3 covers 15 residues. The V and J ends lost 7 bases and 5 bases, in that order; junction bases with no gene match: 9. Germline V gene lookup returns CDR1 MNHEY and CDR2 SVGAGI. The CDR3 DNA is TGTGCCAGCATGTTTAGCGGGAGGGCATGGGAGACCCAGTACTTC. The encoded protein is CASMFSGRAWETQYF.

The chain recombines TRBV20-1 with TRBJ2-7; TRBD1 is a possible D gene (6 bases). The V end was cut by 0 bases, the J end by 5 bases, with 11 bases between. Germline values: CDR1 DFQATT, CDR2 SNEGSKA (reference sequence). The length of the CDR3 is 13 residues. The CDR3 loop reads CSARDVGTHEQYF. The CDR3 DNA is TGCAGTGCTAGAGATGTCGGGACACACGAGCAGTACTTC.

This chain joins TRBV10-3 and TRBJ2-1; D may be TRBD2 (5 bases). Trimming cost V 6 bases and J 5 bases, with 14 bases left between them. In germline, CDR1 is ENHRY, CDR2 SYGVKD. This CDR3 region has 14 residues. Here the CDR3 DNA reads TGTGCCATCAGGAGGCCCACTAGTGACAATGAGCAGTTCTTC. Its translation is CAIRRPTSDNEQFF.

This clonotype has just a few counts. This chain connects TRBV11-1 to TRBJ2-1; a possible D gene is TRBD2 (7 bases). Trimming pared 4 bases from V and 0 bases from J, leaving 28 bases between. CDR1 and CDR2 from the germline V gene are SGHAT and FQDESV (reference sequence). The CDR3 runs to 21 residues. The CDR3 coding sequence is TGTGCCAGCAGCTCTCCAGGGGCGTCGCTAGCGGTAGCAAGCTCCTACAATGAGCAGTTCTTC. This sequence encodes CASSSPGASLAVASSYNEQFF.

This clonotype was counted ten times or more. This chain uses TRBV12-3 or TRBV12-4 with TRBJ1-3; possibly TRBD1 for D (5 bases). The CDR3 is made up of 15 amino acids. V dropped 3 bases and J dropped 4 bases, with 13 bases sitting between them. CDR3 residues: CASSFFGGDGNTIYF. The CDR3 region has the DNA TGTGCCAGCAGTTTTTTCGGGGGGGACGGAAACACCATATATTTT.

J is TRBJ2-1 and V is TRBV10-3; 10 positions agree with TRBD2. The germline V gene has CDR1 ENHRY and CDR2 SYGVKD. The J segment lost 7 bases and the V segment lost 3 bases, leaving 6 bases of the junction unmatched. The length of the CDR3 is 15 residues. The CDR3: CAISEGAGGRNEQFF. The DNA for the CDR3 is TGTGCCATCAGTGAAGGAGCGGGGGGGAGGAATGAGCAGTTCTTC.

The chain links TRBV14 to TRBJ2-3; D unresolved. CDR1 is SGHDN, CDR2 FVKESK, per germline. Trimming took 4 bases from V and 4 from J, leaving 12 bases between them. This CDR3 region has 14 residues. The CDR3 is CASSPGSAPDTQYF. The CDR3 bases are TGTGCCAGCAGCCCCGGCTCGGCCCCAGATACGCAGTATTTT.

This clonotype was detected many times. It is likely a read error, because the conserved phenylalanine at the end of the CDR3 is missing. The V and J genes are TRBV13 and TRBJ2-3; a weak D match, TRBD2 (7 bases). This CDR3 contains 13 residues. V was clipped by 10 bases and J by 4 bases, with 15 bases between them. Germline CDR1 and CDR2: PRHDT and FYEKMQ (reference sequence). CDR3 residues: CATKGGGSDTQYS. CDR3 coding DNA: TGTGCCACGAAGGGGGGGGGGTCAGATACGCAGTATTCT.

This rearrangement joins TRBV20-1 to TRBJ2-1; no definite D call. The CDR3 has 11 amino acids. Germline V lookup: CDR1 DFQATT, CDR2 SNEGSKA (reference sequence). CDR3 protein: CSAVGNNEQFF. CDR3 nucleotides: TGCAGCGCTGTTGGGAACAATGAGCAGTTCTTC.

The chain uses TRBV7-8 and TRBJ2-1; TRBD2 agrees at 8 bases. Trimming removed 5 bases from V and 15 bases from J; junction bases left unmatched: 9. This CDR3 comprises 12 residues. CDR1 is SGHVS, CDR2 FQNEAQ, per germline. The CDR3 DNA reads as TGTGCCAGCAGCCCCCCGACCCGGGGGGGGTTCTTC. Translation gives CASSPPTRGGFF.